The source of this T cell receptor beta chain is a study of T cell repertoires in cytomegalovirus infection. TCRdb processed the reads anew with MiXCR; each CDR3 protein has one entry. The profile shows a few hundred thousand distinct CDR3 sequences, 15% to 20% of them singletons. The germline gives CDR1 SGHRS, CDR2 YFSETQ. The CDR3 contains 15 residues. The V end was cut by 7 bases, the J end by 4 bases, with 20 bases between. Sequencing was carried out using PBMCs. J is TRBJ2-5 and V is TRBV5-1; D is ambiguous. This receptor was obtained from a human donor in good health (CMV status not recorded). Some clones in this sample may be carry-over from other donors' samples. DNA for the CDR3: TGCGCCAGCGGCAAATCTATGTCCGAAGGAGAGACCCAGTACTTC. It codes for CASGKSMSEGETQYF.